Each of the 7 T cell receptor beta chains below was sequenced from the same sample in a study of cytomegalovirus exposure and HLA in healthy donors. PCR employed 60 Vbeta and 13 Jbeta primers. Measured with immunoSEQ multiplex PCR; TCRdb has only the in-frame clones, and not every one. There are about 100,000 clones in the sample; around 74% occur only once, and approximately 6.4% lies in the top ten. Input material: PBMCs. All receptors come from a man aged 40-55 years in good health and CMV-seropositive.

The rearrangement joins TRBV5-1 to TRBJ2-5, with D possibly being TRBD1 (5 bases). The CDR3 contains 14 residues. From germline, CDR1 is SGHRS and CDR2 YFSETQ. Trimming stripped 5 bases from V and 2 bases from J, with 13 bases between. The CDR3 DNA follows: TGCGCCAGCAGAAGTGAAGGGGTTCAAGAGACCCAGTACTTC. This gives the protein CASRSEGVQETQYF.

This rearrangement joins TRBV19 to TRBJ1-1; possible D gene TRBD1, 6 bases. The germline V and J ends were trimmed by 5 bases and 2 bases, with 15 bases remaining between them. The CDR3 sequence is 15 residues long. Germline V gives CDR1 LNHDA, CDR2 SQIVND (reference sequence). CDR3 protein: CASSPQGIGNTEAFF. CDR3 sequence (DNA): TGTGCCAGTAGTCCCCAGGGGATAGGAAACACTGAAGCTTTCTTT.

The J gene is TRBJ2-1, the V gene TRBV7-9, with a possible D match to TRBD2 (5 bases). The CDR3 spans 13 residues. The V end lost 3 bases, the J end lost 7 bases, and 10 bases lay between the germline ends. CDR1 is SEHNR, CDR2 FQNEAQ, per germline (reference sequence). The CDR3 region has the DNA TGTGCCAGCAGCTTTTTAGGGAGTAATGAGCAGTTCTTC. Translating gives CASSFLGSNEQFF.

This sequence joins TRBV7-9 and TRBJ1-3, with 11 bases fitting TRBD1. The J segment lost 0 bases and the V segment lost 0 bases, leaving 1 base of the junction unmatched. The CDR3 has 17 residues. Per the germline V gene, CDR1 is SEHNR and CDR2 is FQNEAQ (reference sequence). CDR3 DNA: TGTGCCAGCAGCTTAGCCGGGACAGGGGGCTCTGGAAACACCATATATTTT. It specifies CASSLAGTGGSGNTIYF.

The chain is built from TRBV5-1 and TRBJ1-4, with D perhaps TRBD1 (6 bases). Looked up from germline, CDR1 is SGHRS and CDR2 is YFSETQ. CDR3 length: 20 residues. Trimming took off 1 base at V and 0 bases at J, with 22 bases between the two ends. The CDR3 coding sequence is TGCGCCAGCAGCTTGTTCTTAGGCGGACAGCAGAGTGCAACTAATGAAAAACTGTTTTTT. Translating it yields CASSLFLGGQQSATNEKLFF.

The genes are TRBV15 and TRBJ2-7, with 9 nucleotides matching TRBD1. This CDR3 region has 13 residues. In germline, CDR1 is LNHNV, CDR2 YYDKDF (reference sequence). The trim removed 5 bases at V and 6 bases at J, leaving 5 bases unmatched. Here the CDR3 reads CATSFGTGSEQYF. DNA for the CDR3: TGTGCCACCAGCTTCGGGACAGGGTCCGAGCAGTACTTC.

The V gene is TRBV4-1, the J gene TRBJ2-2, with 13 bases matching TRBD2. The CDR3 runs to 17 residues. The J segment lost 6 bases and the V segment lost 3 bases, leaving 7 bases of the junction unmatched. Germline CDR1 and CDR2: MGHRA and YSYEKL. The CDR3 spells CASSQIRTSGSPGELFF. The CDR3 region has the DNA TGCGCCAGCAGCCAGATACGGACTAGCGGGAGCCCCGGGGAGCTGTTTTTT.